This TCR beta chain originates from a study of blood T cell repertoires in COVID-19. V lost 3 bases, J lost 1 base, and 8 bases lay in between. Germline CDR1 is SGDLS and CDR2 is YYNGEE. The CDR3 is 15 amino acids. Assay: immunoSEQ multiplex PCR; the TCRdb copy retains only in-frame clones and omits some. The profile shows some 220,000 clones, around 85% of them singletons. This chain joins TRBV9 and TRBJ2-6, with a weak D call TRBD2 (5 bases). The receptor was isolated from a woman aged 55 to 70 with active or convalescent COVID-19. Sequenced material: peripheral blood. The CDR3 coding sequence is TGTGCCAGCAGCGGGACGGGATCTGGGGCCAACGTCCTGACTTTC. It encodes CASSGTGSGANVLTF.